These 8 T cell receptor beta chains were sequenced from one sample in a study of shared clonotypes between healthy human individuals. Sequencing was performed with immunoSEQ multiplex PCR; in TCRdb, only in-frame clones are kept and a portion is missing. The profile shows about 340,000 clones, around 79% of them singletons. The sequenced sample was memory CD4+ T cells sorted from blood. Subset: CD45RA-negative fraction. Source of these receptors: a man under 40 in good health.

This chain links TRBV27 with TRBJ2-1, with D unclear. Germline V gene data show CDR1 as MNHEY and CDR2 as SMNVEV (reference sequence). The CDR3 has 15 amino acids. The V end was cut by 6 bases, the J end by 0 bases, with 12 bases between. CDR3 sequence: CASRLSQSSYNEQFF. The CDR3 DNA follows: TGTGCCAGCAGACTCTCACAGAGCTCCTACAATGAGCAGTTCTTC.

CDR3 sequence (DNA): TGTGCCTGGAGTGTACAGGGCCCCGGGGAAGAGACCCAGTACTTC. This sequence encodes CAWSVQGPGEETQYF. V and J are TRBV30 and TRBJ2-5; TRBD1 might be the D (6 bases). CDR1 and CDR2 from the germline V gene are GTSNPN and SVGIG (reference sequence). The CDR3 has 15 residues. Trimming stripped 0 bases from V and 3 bases from J, with 14 bases between.

As DNA, the CDR3 is TGTGCCAGCTCACCAGGACAGTCAACTAGCAATCAGCCCCAGCATTTT. The encoded protein is CASSPGQSTSNQPQHF. The chain is built from TRBV18 and TRBJ1-5; weak D call: TRBD1 (6 bases). V was shortened by 2 bases and J by 0 bases, with 11 bases between the two germline ends. The length of the CDR3 is 16 residues. Germline CDR1 reads KGHSH; CDR2 reads LQKENI.

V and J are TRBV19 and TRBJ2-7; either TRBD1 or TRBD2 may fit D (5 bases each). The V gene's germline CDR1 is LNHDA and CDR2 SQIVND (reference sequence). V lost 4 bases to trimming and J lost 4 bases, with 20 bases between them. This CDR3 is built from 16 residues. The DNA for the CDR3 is TGTGCCAGTAGTAGGCTTGCTCGGGCCGGGACGTACGAGCAGTACTTC. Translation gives CASSRLARAGTYEQYF.

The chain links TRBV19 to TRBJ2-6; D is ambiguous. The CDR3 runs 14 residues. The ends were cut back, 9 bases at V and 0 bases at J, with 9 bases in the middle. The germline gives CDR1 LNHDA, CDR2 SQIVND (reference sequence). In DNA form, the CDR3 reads TGTGCCAGCCGAGATATCTCTGGGGCCAACGTCCTGACTTTC. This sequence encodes CASRDISGANVLTF.

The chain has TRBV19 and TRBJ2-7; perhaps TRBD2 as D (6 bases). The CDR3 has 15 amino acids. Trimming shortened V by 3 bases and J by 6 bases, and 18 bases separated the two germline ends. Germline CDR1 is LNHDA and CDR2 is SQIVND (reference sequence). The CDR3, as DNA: TGTGCCAGTAGTATTGGGGGGAACCGCTTCGGCGAGCAGTACTTC. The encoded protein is CASSIGGNRFGEQYF.

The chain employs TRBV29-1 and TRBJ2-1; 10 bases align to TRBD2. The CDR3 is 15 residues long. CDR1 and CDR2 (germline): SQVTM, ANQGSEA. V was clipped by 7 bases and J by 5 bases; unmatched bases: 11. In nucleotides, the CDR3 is TGCAGCGGCCGTCCCCTAGCGGGAGCGGACAATGAGCAGTTCTTC. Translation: CSGRPLAGADNEQFF.

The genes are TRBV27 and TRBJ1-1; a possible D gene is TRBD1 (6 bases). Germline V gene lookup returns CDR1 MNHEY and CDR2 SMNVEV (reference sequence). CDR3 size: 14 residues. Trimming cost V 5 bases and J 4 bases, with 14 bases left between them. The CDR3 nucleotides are TGTGCCAGCAGTCCATGGGGGGGCCCCACTGAAGCTTTCTTT. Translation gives CASSPWGGPTEAFF.